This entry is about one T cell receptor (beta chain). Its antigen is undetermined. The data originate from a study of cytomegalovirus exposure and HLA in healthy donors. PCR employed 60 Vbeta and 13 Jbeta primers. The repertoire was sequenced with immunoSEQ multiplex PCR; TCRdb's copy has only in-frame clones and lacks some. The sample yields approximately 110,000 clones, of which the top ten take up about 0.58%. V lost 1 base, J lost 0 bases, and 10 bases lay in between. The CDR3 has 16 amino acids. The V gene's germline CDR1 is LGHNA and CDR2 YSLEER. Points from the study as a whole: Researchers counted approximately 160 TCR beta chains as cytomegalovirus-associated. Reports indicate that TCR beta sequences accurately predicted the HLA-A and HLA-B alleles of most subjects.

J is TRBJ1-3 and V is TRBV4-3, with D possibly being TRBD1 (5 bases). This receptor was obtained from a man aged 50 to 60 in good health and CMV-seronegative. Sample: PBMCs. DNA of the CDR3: TGCGCCAGCAGCCAAGTGCGGACAACCTCTGGAAACACCATATATTTT. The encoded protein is CASSQVRTTSGNTIYF.